Following are 26 T cell receptor beta chains from one sample sequenced in a study of CD8+ T cells in alopecia areata (dated by TCRdb to between 2017 and 2018). The sample's treatment or condition label is to be understood as: oral pan-JAK inhibitor, 5-10 mg twice daily. Preparation of the library involved the immunoSEQ multiplex PCR assay. To provide template for TCR sequencing, every sample had RNA extracted and reverse transcribed into cDNA. In its TCRdb copy, this immuneACCESS table keeps in-frame sequences only and misses some clones. Where compared with another copy, unresolved V genes explain less than half of these, and the others have no known cause. The sample table holds more than 200,000 clones, of which over 40% were seen once. The ten largest clones capture around 2.8% of the sample. The source was CD4+ T cells sorted from blood, collected at approximately week 39, from a patient treated with tofacitinib. The source is a human donor with alopecia areata.

J is TRBJ2-5 and V is TRBV5-1, with 10 bases that match TRBD2. Trimming removed 2 bases from V and 4 bases from J; junction bases left unmatched: 2. From germline, CDR1 is SGHRS and CDR2 YFSETQ. This CDR3 spans 14 amino acids. The CDR3 protein is CASSFSSGRETQYF. As DNA, the CDR3 is TGCGCCAGCAGCTTCTCTAGCGGGAGAGAGACCCAGTACTTC.

This clone was detected once. The gene calls are TRBV29-1 and TRBJ1-1; TRBD1 matches at 7 bases. V shed 4 bases and J 5 bases; nucleotides not matched to a gene: 4. This CDR3 contains 12 residues. CDR1 SQVTM and CDR2 ANQGSEA come from the germline V gene. The CDR3 protein is CSVVHRGTEAFF. The CDR3 DNA is TGCAGCGTTGTTCACAGGGGTACTGAAGCTTTCTTT. The full variable domain, completed using reference TRBV29-1 and TRBJ1-1, is SAVISQKPSRDICQRGTSLTIQCQVDSQVTMMFWYRQQPGQSLTLIATANQGSEATYESGFVIDKFPISRPNLTFSTLTVSNMSPEDSSIYLCSVVHRGTEAFFGQGTRLTVV.

This clone was seen a few times. The V and J genes are TRBV23-1 and TRBJ2-7, with 9 bases lining up with TRBD1. TRBV23-1 belongs to the ORF category, with a function that is uncertain. J was trimmed by 5 bases and V by 2 bases; bases with no gene match: 22. CDR3 length: 20 residues. Written as DNA, the CDR3 is TGCGCCAGCAGTCAACCGGGACAGGGTAGGTTGCGGCCTACCCCCAACGAGCAGTACTTC. Translation gives CASSQPGQGRLRPTPNEQYF.

V is TRBV11-2 and J is TRBJ1-2; D gene uncertain. Looked up from germline, CDR1 is SGHAT and CDR2 is FQNNGV. This CDR3 contains 12 residues. V was trimmed by 5 bases and J by 4 bases, leaving 8 bases between them. The CDR3 DNA reads as TGTGCCAGCAGCCCGAATGGCTATGGCTACACCTTC. Protein: CASSPNGYGYTF.

This chain uses TRBV25-1 with TRBJ2-5, with D perhaps being TRBD1 or TRBD2 (5 bases each). Germline V gene sequence: CDR1 MGHDK, CDR2 SYGVNS. This CDR3 comprises 13 residues. V was pared by 6 bases and J by 7 bases, with 15 bases between. Written as DNA, the CDR3 is TGTGCCAGCAGGAGGGACGGACCGCGGACCCAGTACTTC. As protein: CASRRDGPRTQYF.

This clone occurred a few times. V is TRBV25-1 and J is TRBJ2-1, with no clear D. Between the trimmed V and J ends, which lost 7 bases and 5 bases, there was a span of 9 bases. CDR3 size: 12 residues. CDR1 is MGHDK and CDR2 is SYGVNS in the germline V gene. This CDR3 reads CASNQEHNEQFF. DNA for the CDR3: TGTGCCAGCAATCAAGAGCACAATGAGCAGTTCTTC.

This chain uses TRBV30 with TRBJ1-1, with D perhaps TRBD1 (5 bases). Trimming left V 3 bases short and J 0 bases short, with 11 bases between. CDR1 is GTSNPN and CDR2 is SVGIG in the germline V gene (reference sequence). The CDR3 contains 14 residues. CDR3: CAWRRDQMNTEAFF. The DNA of the CDR3 is TGTGCCTGGAGAAGGGACCAGATGAACACTGAAGCTTTCTTT.

The V gene is TRBV28, the J gene TRBJ1-5; D gene ambiguous. Germline assignment: CDR1 MDHEN and CDR2 SYDVKM. The V end was cut by 6 bases, the J end by 3 bases, with 12 bases between. The CDR3 totals 14 residues. The CDR3 nucleotides read TGTGCCAGCAGCCCGCGACCAATCAATCAGCCCCAGCATTTT. Amino acids: CASSPRPINQPQHF.

This clone was observed a few times. The CDR3 nucleotides read TGCGCCAGCAGCCAGGGGGTTGGTGGGGCCAACGTCCTGACTTTC. This sequence encodes CASSQGVGGANVLTF. This chain links TRBV4-3 with TRBJ2-6; the D call may be TRBD1 or TRBD2 (5 bases each). CDR3 length: 15 amino acids. V lost 3 bases and J lost 3, with 9 bases in between. CDR1 and CDR2 from the germline V gene are LGHNA and YSLEER.

J is TRBJ1-1 and V is TRBV30; perhaps TRBD1 as D (5 bases). CDR3 size: 15 residues. V shed 8 bases and J shed 3 bases, with 22 bases lying between them. Germline values: CDR1 GTSNPN, CDR2 SVGIG (reference sequence). CDR3 region: CAAPPPWGEDTEAFF. The CDR3 coding sequence is TGTGCCGCACCCCCCCCCTGGGGGGAGGACACTGAAGCTTTCTTT.

The rearrangement joins TRBV4-1 to TRBJ1-3; D is ambiguous. The V end lost 4 bases, the J end lost 3 bases, and 10 bases lay between the germline ends. The length of the CDR3 is 14 residues. Germline lookup yields CDR1 MGHRA and CDR2 YSYEKL. The CDR3 is CASSPVGYGNTIYF. The CDR3 DNA reads as TGCGCCAGCAGCCCAGTGGGGTATGGAAACACCATATATTTT.

The chain combines TRBV28 with TRBJ2-6; D not certain. Germline V gives CDR1 MDHEN, CDR2 SYDVKM. The V and J ends lost 5 bases and 0 bases respectively, with 8 bases between them. The CDR3 is 15 amino acids. The CDR3 sequence: CASSPPGSGANVLTF. In DNA, the CDR3 is TGTGCCAGCAGTCCCCCGGGCTCTGGGGCCAACGTCCTGACTTTC.

This clone was counted a few times. The chain employs TRBV6-1 and TRBJ1-3; no clear D. The CDR3 has 16 amino acids. V lost 0 bases, J lost 0 bases, and 9 bases lay in between. Germline values: CDR1 MNHNS, CDR2 SASEGT. The DNA of the CDR3 is TGTGCCAGCAGTGAAGCGAGGGTAATCTCTGGAAACACCATATATTTT. The encoded protein is CASSEARVISGNTIYF.

The chain couples TRBV29-1 to TRBJ2-5; no clear D gene. The germline gives CDR1 SQVTM, CDR2 ANQGSEA. The CDR3 extends over 10 amino acids. Trimming pared 7 bases from V and 5 bases from J, leaving 8 bases between. The CDR3 bases are TGCAGCGGTTCTAGGGAGACCCAGTACTTC. This sequence encodes CSGSRETQYF. Drawing the rest from reference TRBV29-1 and TRBJ2-5, the complete variable domain is SAVISQKPSRDICQRGTSLTIQCQVDSQVTMMFWYRQQPGQSLTLIATANQGSEATYESGFVIDKFPISRPNLTFSTLTVSNMSPEDSSIYLCSGSRETQYFGPGTRLLVL.

This clone has more than one count but fewer than ten. The rearrangement links TRBV5-1 to TRBJ2-5; 11 bases align to TRBD2. CDR1 and CDR2 from the germline V gene are SGHRS and YFSETQ. Germline trimming cut 0 bases from V and 1 base from J; bases unmatched to any gene: 2. The CDR3 sequence is 16 residues long. Here the CDR3 DNA reads TGCGCCAGCAGCTTGGGACTAGCGGGACCCCAAGAGACCCAGTACTTC. It encodes CASSLGLAGPQETQYF. The whole variable domain, remainder taken from reference TRBV5-1 and TRBJ2-5, is KAGVTQTPRYLIKTRGQQVTLSCSPISGHRSVSWYQQTPGQGLQFLFEYFSETQRNKGNFPGRFSGRQFSNSRSEMNVSTLELGDSALYLCASSLGLAGPQETQYFGPGTRLLVL.

The chain carries TRBV7-2 and TRBJ2-7; TRBD2 aligns across 12 bases. J was trimmed by 5 bases and V by 4 bases; bases with no gene match: 9. This CDR3 is 16 amino acids long. Per germline, CDR1 SGHTA and CDR2 FQGNSA. The CDR3 DNA is TGTGCCAGCAGCTCCCCTCTAGCGGGAGGGCCTCACGAGCAGTACTTC. This translates into CASSSPLAGGPHEQYF. The full variable domain, rest sourced from reference TRBV7-2 and TRBJ2-7, is GAGVSQSPSNKVTEKGKDVELRCDPISGHTALYWYRQSLGQGLEFLIYFQGNSAPDKSGLPSDRFSAERTGGSVSTLTIQRTQQEDSAVYLCASSSPLAGGPHEQYFGPGTRLTVT.

The chain uses TRBV27 and TRBJ2-5; TRBD2 agrees at 15 bases. This CDR3 has 19 residues. V trimming: 5 bases; J trimming: 5 bases; junction bases outside the gene matches: 15. Per the germline V gene, CDR1 is MNHEY and CDR2 is SMNVEV (reference sequence). As DNA, the CDR3 is TGTGCCAGCAGTCGAGATCCCGGGACTAGCGGGAGGCCACGGGAGACCCAGTACTTC. It codes for CASSRDPGTSGRPRETQYF.

This rearrangement joins TRBV20-1 to TRBJ2-7; the D gene is possibly TRBD1 (5 bases). The CDR3 is 11 residues long. The germline V and J ends were trimmed by 7 bases and 8 bases, with 15 bases remaining between them. In germline, CDR1 is DFQATT, CDR2 SNEGSKA (reference sequence). The CDR3 region has the DNA TGCAGTGAATATAAGGGGAACCAGCAGTACTTC. It translates to CSEYKGNQQYF.

In its sample, this clone was seen a few times. At one end the junction does not follow the germline gene, possibly because of a read error. The chain combines TRBV2 with TRBJ1-4, with D unresolved. Germline V gives CDR1 SNHLY, CDR2 FYNNEI. This CDR3 spans 15 amino acids. The CDR3 loop reads CASSYGITMGEQLFF. The CDR3 region has the DNA TGTGCCAGCAGTTATGGAATTACTATGGGTGAACAACTGTTTTTT.

CDR3 sequence: CASSPGLANYGYTF. The DNA for the CDR3 is TGTGCCAGCAGCCCAGGGTTAGCTAACTATGGCTACACCTTC. V and J are TRBV7-2 and TRBJ1-2, with D possibly TRBD1 on 5 matching bases. CDR3 length: 14 amino acids. CDR1 and CDR2 from the germline V gene are SGHTA and FQGNSA. Trimming shortened V by 5 bases and J by 0 bases, and 10 bases separated the two germline ends.

J is TRBJ2-1 and V is TRBV19; 8 bases line up with TRBD2. Germline V gives CDR1 LNHDA, CDR2 SQIVND (reference sequence). Unmatched junction bases numbered 8, after V lost 8 bases and J lost 2 bases. The CDR3 is 15 residues long. CDR3 coding DNA: TGTGCCAGTGAATTACGGGAGGGAACCTACAATGAGCAGTTCTTC. Its translation is CASELREGTYNEQFF. The entire variable domain, with the rest obtained from reference TRBV19 and TRBJ2-1, is as follows: DGGITQSPKYLFRKEGQNVTLSCEQNLNHDAMYWYRQDPGQGLRLIYYSQIVNDFQKGDIAEGYSVSREKKESFPLTVTSAQKNPTAFYLCASELREGTYNEQFFGPGTRLTVL.

This clone was counted a few times. The CDR3 is CATSRLPAGTSGRYEQYF. The CDR3 bases are TGTGCCACCAGCAGACTACCCGCCGGGACTAGCGGCCGCTACGAGCAGTACTTC. The chain carries TRBV15 and TRBJ2-7; 11 nucleotides align to TRBD2. The ends lost 2 bases at V and 3 bases at J; junction bases unmatched: 12. This CDR3 spans 18 amino acids. Looked up from germline, CDR1 is LNHNV and CDR2 is YYDKDF (reference sequence).

The chain combines TRBV6-5 with TRBJ1-2, with D possibly matching TRBD1 (6 bases). The CDR3 has 13 amino acids. V was pared by 6 bases and J by 6 bases, with 14 bases between. CDR1 and CDR2 from the germline V gene are MNHEY and SVGAGI. CDR3 region: CASSAYRVNGYTF. Written as DNA, the CDR3 is TGTGCCAGCAGCGCCTACAGGGTGAATGGCTACACCTTC.

This rearrangement joins TRBV6-6 to TRBJ1-2; 9 nucleotides match TRBD1. Unmatched junction bases numbered 9, after V lost 5 bases and J lost 5 bases. Germline assignment: CDR1 MNHNY and CDR2 SVGAGI (reference sequence). The CDR3 totals 15 residues. CDR3 amino acids: CASSRDRVLFYGYTF. The CDR3 DNA is TGTGCCAGCAGTAGGGACAGGGTTCTTTTTTATGGCTACACCTTC.

This clone was counted only a few times. V is TRBV9 and J is TRBJ2-3, with 8 positions matching TRBD2. Looked up from germline, CDR1 is SGDLS and CDR2 is YYNGEE. The trim removed 1 base at V and 11 bases at J, leaving 21 bases unmatched. CDR3 length: 18 residues. CDR3 residues: CASSVLHTPIPAGEGQYF. CDR3 DNA: TGTGCCAGCAGCGTATTGCACACCCCGATTCCAGCGGGAGAAGGGCAGTATTTT.

V usage is TRBV30 and J usage is TRBJ1-2; D remains unclear. Germline V lookup: CDR1 GTSNPN, CDR2 SVGIG (reference sequence). The CDR3 covers 13 residues. V lost 3 bases and J 9 bases, leaving 17 bases between the germline ends. CDR3 DNA: TGTGCCTGGAGCGACGACGCCCCGAGGCGCTACACCTTC. This codes for CAWSDDAPRRYTF.